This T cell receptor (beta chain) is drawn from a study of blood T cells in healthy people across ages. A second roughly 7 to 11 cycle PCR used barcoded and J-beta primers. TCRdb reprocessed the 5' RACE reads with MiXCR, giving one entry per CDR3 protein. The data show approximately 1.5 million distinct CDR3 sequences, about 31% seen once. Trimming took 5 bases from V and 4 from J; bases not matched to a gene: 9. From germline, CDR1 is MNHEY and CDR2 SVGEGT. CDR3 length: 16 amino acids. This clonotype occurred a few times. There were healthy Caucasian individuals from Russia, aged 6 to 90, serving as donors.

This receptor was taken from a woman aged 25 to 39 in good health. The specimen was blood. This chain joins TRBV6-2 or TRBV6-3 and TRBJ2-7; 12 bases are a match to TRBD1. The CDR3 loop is CASSPEGQGASYEQYF. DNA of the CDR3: TGTGCCAGCAGTCCCGAGGGACAGGGGGCTTCTTACGAGCAGTACTTC.